The 16 T cell receptor beta chains reported below all come from one sample, sequenced in a study of cytomegalovirus exposure and HLA in healthy donors. PCR amplification relied on 60 Vbeta primers (plus 13 Jbeta primers). Produced via immunoSEQ multiplex PCR; TCRdb's table is partial and in-frame only. This sample's clone table lists 160,000 or so clones. The sample was PBMCs. Every receptor here comes from a man aged 25-45 years in good health and CMV-seronegative.

This CDR3 reads CASSLGHRGRTDTQYF. The CDR3 coding sequence is TGTGCCAGCAGCTTAGGTCACAGGGGGCGAACAGATACGCAGTATTTT. This chain joins TRBV7-2 and TRBJ2-3; 9 positions match TRBD1. CDR1 and CDR2 (germline): SGHTA, FQGNSA. CDR3 length: 16 amino acids. V gave up 1 base and J gave up 3 bases; unmatched junction bases: 5.

V usage is TRBV11-2 and J usage is TRBJ2-7; 8 bases are shared with TRBD2. With V trimmed by 1 base and J by 6 bases, 8 bases remained unmatched. The CDR3 runs 15 residues. CDR1 is SGHAT, CDR2 FQNNGV, per germline. DNA for the CDR3: TGTGCCAGCAGCTTAGGTATAGGACTAGCTCGCGAGCAGTACTTC. It yields the protein CASSLGIGLAREQYF.

The chain is built from TRBV7-2 and TRBJ2-2, with 11 bases fitting TRBD1. Germline V gives CDR1 SGHTA, CDR2 FQGNSA. This CDR3 contains 14 residues. V gave up 4 bases and J gave up 5 bases; unmatched junction bases: 0. The CDR3 sequence: CASSWDRGTGELFF. Here the CDR3 DNA reads TGTGCCAGCAGCTGGGACAGGGGGACCGGGGAGCTGTTTTTT.

This sequence joins TRBV6-5 and TRBJ2-7, with TRBD2 identical over 9 bases. The CDR3 loop spans 14 amino acids. Germline trimming cut 6 bases from V and 2 bases from J; bases unmatched to any gene: 5. Germline-derived CDR1 and CDR2 are MNHEY and SVGAGI. The CDR3, as DNA: TGTGCCAGCAGGCCGACTAGCGGTACCTACGAGCAGTACTTC. It codes for CASRPTSGTYEQYF.

The chain employs TRBV2 and TRBJ1-1; TRBD1 matches at 8 bases. J lost 9 bases, V lost 7 bases, and 4 bases had no gene match. Germline assignment: CDR1 SNHLY and CDR2 FYNNEI. This CDR3 is 11 amino acids long. CDR3 in DNA: TGTGCCAGCAAGGACAGGGTAAAAGCTTTCTTT. It translates to CASKDRVKAFF.

V and J are TRBV19 and TRBJ1-5, with TRBD1 as a possible D gene (5 bases). The V end was cut by 7 bases, the J end by 5 bases, with 18 bases between. From germline, CDR1 is LNHDA and CDR2 SQIVND (reference sequence). The CDR3 spans 15 residues. CDR3 sequence reads: CASTGWQGRDQPQHF. CDR3 DNA sequence: TGTGCCAGTACCGGATGGCAGGGAAGGGATCAGCCCCAGCATTTT.

V and J are TRBV5-4 and TRBJ2-7; 9 bases agree with TRBD1. The CDR3 runs to 14 residues. Per the germline V gene, CDR1 is SGHNT and CDR2 is YYREEE (reference sequence). The ends lost 7 bases at V and 7 bases at J; junction bases unmatched: 12. CDR3 sequence: CASRPLQGAGEQYF. The CDR3 coding sequence is TGTGCCAGCCGACCGTTACAGGGGGCTGGAGAGCAGTACTTC. Combining the CDR3 with reference TRBV5-4 and TRBJ2-7 gives the whole variable domain ETGVTQSPTHLIKTRGQQVTLRCSSQSGHNTVSWYQQALGQGPQFIFQYYREEENGRGNFPPRFSGLQFPNYSSELNVNALELDDSALYLCASRPLQGAGEQYFGPGTRLTVT.

The genes are TRBV6-1 and TRBJ2-1; 12 nucleotides agree with TRBD2. The trim removed 6 bases at V and 4 bases at J, leaving 4 bases unmatched. The CDR3 runs 15 residues. Germline assignment: CDR1 MNHNS and CDR2 SASEGT. CDR3: CASRELAGGYNEQFF. The CDR3 DNA reads as TGTGCCAGCAGGGAACTAGCGGGGGGATACAATGAGCAGTTCTTC.

The rearrangement joins TRBV27 to TRBJ1-2; 11 nucleotides line up with TRBD1. V was clipped by 8 bases and J by 6 bases; unmatched bases: 2. Germline lookup yields CDR1 MNHEY and CDR2 SMNVEV (reference sequence). This CDR3 region has 12 residues. The CDR3 region is CASWTGGDGYTF. The CDR3 coding sequence is TGTGCCAGCTGGACAGGGGGCGATGGCTACACCTTC.

V and J are TRBV4-3 and TRBJ2-7; 7 bases match TRBD1. CDR3 size: 13 residues. Germline values: CDR1 LGHNA, CDR2 YSLEER. After removal of 5 bases from V and 5 bases from J, the junction contained 6 bases not matched to a gene. CDR3 bases: TGCGCCAGCAGCTCACGGACAGGCAACGAGCAGTACTTC. It codes for CASSSRTGNEQYF.

The rearrangement joins TRBV10-2 to TRBJ2-3, with a possible D match to TRBD2 (5 bases). Germline lookup yields CDR1 WSHSY and CDR2 SAAADI. V gave up 3 bases and J gave up 2 bases, with 12 bases separating them. The CDR3 covers 15 residues. In DNA form, the CDR3 reads TGCGCCAGCAGTGAAGGGTGGGGAGACACAGATACGCAGTATTTT. This encodes CASSEGWGDTDTQYF.

The chain links TRBV7-3 to TRBJ2-2, with TRBD1 matching 7 bases. The V gene's germline CDR1 is SGHTA and CDR2 FQGTGA. Trimming took 5 bases from V and 4 from J; bases not matched to a gene: 13. The CDR3 is 17 residues long. CDR3 sequence: CASSPTGQAVGTGELFF. The CDR3 DNA sequence: TGTGCCAGCAGCCCAACCGGACAGGCGGTGGGCACCGGGGAGCTGTTTTTT.

This chain links TRBV6-4 with TRBJ1-1, with D possibly TRBD1 on 6 matching bases. The V end was cut by 6 bases, the J end by 1 base, with 15 bases between. Germline V gene data show CDR1 as MRHNA and CDR2 as SNTAGT. The CDR3 is 15 residues long. CDR3: CASRSRDRPNTEAFF. The DNA for the CDR3 is TGTGCCAGCAGAAGTCGAGACAGGCCGAACACTGAAGCTTTCTTT.

The chain combines TRBV5-1 with TRBJ2-5; TRBD2 might be the D (6 bases). Germline assignment: CDR1 SGHRS and CDR2 YFSETQ. Trimming removed 4 bases from V and 2 bases from J, with 9 bases in between. The CDR3 sequence is 13 residues long. The CDR3 protein is CASSPGVQETQYF. The CDR3 region has the DNA TGCGCCAGCAGCCCGGGAGTTCAAGAGACCCAGTACTTC. The variable domain in full, completed from reference TRBV5-1 and TRBJ2-5, reads KAGVTQTPRYLIKTRGQQVTLSCSPISGHRSVSWYQQTPGQGLQFLFEYFSETQRNKGNFPGRFSGRQFSNSRSEMNVSTLELGDSALYLCASSPGVQETQYFGPGTRLLVL.

The chain combines TRBV27 with TRBJ2-5, with a tentative D call TRBD1 (5 bases). CDR3 length equals 13 residues. V was shortened by 6 bases and J by 4 bases, with 12 bases between the two germline ends. The V gene's germline CDR1 is MNHEY and CDR2 SMNVEV (reference sequence). The CDR3 DNA is TGTGCCAGCAGCTCTAGAAGGGGAGAGACCCAGTACTTC. Translated: CASSSRRGETQYF.

CDR3 protein: CASSRRQRETYEQYF. The CDR3 DNA reads TGTGCCAGCAGCCGCCGGCAGCGGGAAACTTACGAGCAGTACTTC. The genes are TRBV7-9 and TRBJ2-7, with 7 nucleotides matching TRBD2. The J segment lost 4 bases and the V segment lost 5 bases, leaving 11 bases of the junction unmatched. Germline CDR1 SEHNR, CDR2 FQNEAQ (reference sequence). CDR3 length: 15 residues.